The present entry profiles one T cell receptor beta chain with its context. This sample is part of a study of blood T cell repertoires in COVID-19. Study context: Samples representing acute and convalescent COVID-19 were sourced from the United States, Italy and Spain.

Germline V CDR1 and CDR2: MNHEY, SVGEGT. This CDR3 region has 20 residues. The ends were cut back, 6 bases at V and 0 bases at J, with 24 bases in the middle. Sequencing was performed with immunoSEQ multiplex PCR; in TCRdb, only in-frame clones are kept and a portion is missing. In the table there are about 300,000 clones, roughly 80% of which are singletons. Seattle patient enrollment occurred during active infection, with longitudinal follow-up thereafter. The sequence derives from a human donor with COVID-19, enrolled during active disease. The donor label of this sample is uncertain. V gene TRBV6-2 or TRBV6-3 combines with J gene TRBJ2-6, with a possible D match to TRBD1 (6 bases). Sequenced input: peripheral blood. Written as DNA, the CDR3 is TGTGCCAGCAGCCCCCCCTCAAACAGGGTTGGGGTCTCTGGGGCCAACGTCCTGACTTTC. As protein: CASSPPSNRVGVSGANVLTF.